These T cell receptor beta chains were read from a single sample in a study of cytomegalovirus exposure and HLA in healthy donors. Only in-frame clones appear in the TCRdb table, and some are missing; sequencing was by immunoSEQ multiplex PCR. The table lists 200,000 to 300,000 clones, approximately 86% of them singletons. Sequenced material: PBMCs. The receptors were gathered from a woman aged 25-40 years in good health and CMV-seropositive. The CDR3 runs from the conserved cysteine through the conserved F or W. The D gene is left open where the match is weak. Part of the rows lack a size; the others show once, few, many or a class for expanded clones.

V,D,size,J,CDR3,DNA
TRBV13,TRBD1,-,TRBJ1-2,CASSIRQGYGYTF,TGTGCCAGCTCGATCCGACAGGGGTATGGCTACACCTTC
TRBV5-1,TRBD1,-,TRBJ2-7,CASSLATGPYEQYF,TGCGCCAGCAGCTTGGCGACAGGGCCCTACGAGCAGTACTTC
TRBV2,-,-,TRBJ1-3,CASSNVPGDSGNTIYF,TGTGCCAGCAGTAATGTCCCTGGAGACTCTGGAAACACCATATATTTT
TRBV6-6,-,-,TRBJ2-3,CASLLGGSDTQYF,TGTGCCAGCCTCCTGGGCGGGTCGGATACGCAGTATTTT
TRBV18,-,few,TRBJ1-1,CASSPQTGDGTEAFF,TGTGCCAGCTCGCCGCAAACAGGAGACGGTACTGAAGCTTTCTTT
TRBV7-8,-,-,TRBJ2-5,CASSTYSGQETQYF,TGTGCCAGCAGCACCTATAGCGGACAAGAGACCCAGTACTTC
TRBV27,TRBD2,-,TRBJ2-7,CASKGLADYEQYF,TGTGCCAGCAAGGGACTAGCGGACTACGAGCAGTACTTC
TRBV9,TRBD2,-,TRBJ2-1,CASSVMGTSAYNEQFF,TGTGCCAGCAGCGTAATGGGGACTAGCGCCTACAATGAGCAGTTCTTC
TRBV9,TRBD1,-,TRBJ1-1,CASSPPTGPYTEAFF,TGTGCCAGCAGTCCCCCGACAGGGCCCTACACTGAAGCTTTCTTT
TRBV5-6,-,few,TRBJ1-2,CASSLDSYGYTF,TGTGCCAGCAGCTTGGACAGCTATGGCTACACCTTC
TRBV18,-,-,TRBJ1-2,CASSPSAGTRGYTF,TGTGCCAGCTCACCCTCGGCGGGAACCAGAGGCTACACCTTC
TRBV7-9,TRBD2,-,TRBJ2-1,CASGTSGSNEQFF,TGTGCCAGCGGGACTAGCGGGAGCAATGAGCAGTTCTTC
TRBV11-1,-,-,TRBJ2-6,CASSLSLNSGANVLTF,TGTGCCAGCAGCCTTTCTCTAAACTCTGGGGCCAACGTCCTGACTTTC
TRBV5-1,TRBD1,few,TRBJ2-7,CASSSGTVYEQYF,TGCGCCAGCAGCTCGGGGACAGTCTACGAGCAGTACTTC
TRBV7-2,-,-,TRBJ1-2,CASSLASGGGDYGYTF,TGTGCCAGCAGCTTAGCTTCCGGCGGAGGGGACTATGGCTACACCTTC
TRBV5-4,TRBD1,-,TRBJ1-1,CASSTGQGFTEAFF,TGTGCCAGCAGTACCGGACAGGGGTTCACTGAAGCTTTCTTT
TRBV21-1,-,-,TRBJ1-2,CASSKTGVHGYTF,TGTGCCAGCAGCAAGACAGGGGTCCATGGCTACACCTTC
TRBV27,-,-,TRBJ1-5,CASSPRQDNQPQHF,TGTGCCAGCAGTCCCCGACAGGACAATCAGCCCCAGCATTTT
TRBV5-1,-,-,TRBJ2-1,CASSLAKGSGYNEQFF,TGCGCCAGCAGCTTGGCCAAAGGGAGCGGCTACAATGAGCAGTTCTTC
TRBV6-5,TRBD1,-,TRBJ1-1,CASNRGGEAFF,TGTGCCAGCAACAGGGGGGGTGAAGCTTTCTTT
TRBV5-1,-,-,TRBJ2-7,CASSVTAGSYEQYF,TGCGCCAGCAGCGTGACGGCCGGGAGTTACGAGCAGTACTTC
TRBV7-3,TRBD1,-,TRBJ2-3,CASSETGWTDTQYF,TGTGCCAGCAGCGAGACAGGGTGGACAGATACGCAGTATTTT
TRBV6-1,-,-,TRBJ2-7,CASNHPGHSYEQYF,TGTGCCAGCAACCATCCGGGACACTCCTACGAGCAGTACTTC
TRBV2,-,few,TRBJ1-5,CASSEGGQPQHF,TGTGCCAGCAGTGAGGGGGGGCAGCCCCAGCATTTT
TRBV5-1,TRBD1,-,TRBJ1-1,CASSSYRGTEAFF,TGCGCCAGCAGCTCTTACAGGGGCACTGAAGCTTTCTTT
TRBV7-9,TRBD2,-,TRBJ2-3,CASSLIGGGQGDTQYF,TGTGCCAGCAGCTTAATCGGGGGAGGGCAGGGAGATACGCAGTATTTT
TRBV29-1,TRBD1,-,TRBJ2-7,CSVEGGQGYEQYF,TGCAGCGTTGAGGGTGGACAGGGCTACGAGCAGTACTTC
TRBV6-1,TRBD2,-,TRBJ2-4,CASSEAGWAGGIYIQYF,TGTGCCAGCAGTGAAGCGGGATGGGCGGGAGGAATATACATTCAGTACTTC
TRBV7-8,-,-,TRBJ2-7,CASSLASSAGYEQYF,TGTGCCAGCAGCTTAGCAAGTTCGGCGGGATACGAGCAGTACTTC
TRBV11-3,TRBD2,-,TRBJ2-2,CASSRSWGGFGAGELFF,TGTGCCAGCAGCCGCTCCTGGGGAGGGTTTGGAGCCGGGGAGCTGTTTTTT
TRBV5-1,TRBD1,few,TRBJ2-3,CASSSGQGAWDTQYF,TGCGCCAGCAGCTCAGGACAGGGGGCGTGGGATACGCAGTATTTT
TRBV7-6,TRBD1,-,TRBJ2-2,CASSLFQGAPGELFF,TGTGCCAGCAGCTTATTTCAGGGGGCTCCCGGGGAGCTGTTTTTT
TRBV5-4,TRBD2,-,TRBJ2-1,CASSFKELAGYNEQFF,TGTGCCAGCAGCTTTAAGGAACTAGCGGGTTACAATGAGCAGTTCTTC